The 6 T cell receptor beta chains listed next were all sequenced from one sample in a study of human T cells and chemical hapten exposure. TCRdb passed the RACE reads through MiXCR, listing each CDR3 protein once. The data hold a few hundred thousand distinct CDR3 sequences, with over 5% observed a single time. The time point is: pre-sensitization, week 0. Treatment of the sample: therapeutic diphenylcyclopropenone sensitization with weekly scalp DPC. The material was whole blood, obtained in connection with sensitization to the hapten diphenylcyclopropenone (DPC). The source is a woman aged 18-29 years with alopecia areata. Some clones in this sample may be carry-over from other donors' samples.

This clonotype showed up many times. The rearrangement links TRBV6-5 to TRBJ1-1; D remains unclear. The CDR3 has 13 residues. Looked up from germline, CDR1 is MNHEY and CDR2 is SVGAGI. Trimming took 2 bases from V and 3 from J, leaving 7 bases between them. The CDR3 DNA sequence: TGTGCCAGCAGTTACGGTCGGGACACTGAAGCTTTCTTT. Translated, it gives CASSYGRDTEAFF.

The chain recombines TRBV28 with TRBJ2-7; 9 nucleotides match TRBD1. Germline CDR1 reads MDHEN; CDR2 reads SYDVKM. V lost 2 bases to trimming and J lost 1 base; unmatched junction nucleotides: 6. This CDR3 comprises 16 residues. The DNA for the CDR3 is TGTGCCAGCAGTTTACAAGGGACAGGGACATCCTACGAGCAGTACTTC. This codes for CASSLQGTGTSYEQYF.

This clonotype has only a few counts. The chain has TRBV28 and TRBJ2-3; D possibly uses TRBD1 or TRBD2 (6 bases each). The CDR3 runs 16 residues. V was cut by 4 bases and J by 2 bases, with 16 bases left in between. Germline V lookup: CDR1 MDHEN, CDR2 SYDVKM. CDR3 loop: CASSSRGAQNTDTQYF. The CDR3, as DNA: TGTGCCAGCAGTTCGAGGGGGGCCCAGAACACAGATACGCAGTATTTT.

The V call is TRBV3-1, the J call TRBJ1-3, with D possibly being TRBD1 (5 bases). CDR1 is LGHDT and CDR2 is YNNKEL in the germline V gene (reference sequence). Trimming cost V 1 base and J 4 bases, with 17 bases left between them. The CDR3 length is 17 residues. In DNA form, the CDR3 reads TGTGCCAGCAGCCAAGGGTGGCAGGGTGGATTCGGAAACACCATATATTTT. Its protein product is CASSQGWQGGFGNTIYF.

This clonotype was seen a handful of times. The chain recombines TRBV7-2 with TRBJ1-1; D may be TRBD1 (5 bases). CDR3 length: 15 residues. Looked up from germline, CDR1 is SGHTA and CDR2 is FQGNSA. V shed 5 bases and J shed 6 bases, with 19 bases lying between them. CDR3 region: CASSIRVGQAAEAFF. Here the CDR3 DNA reads TGTGCCAGCAGCATCAGGGTAGGGCAGGCGGCTGAAGCTTTCTTT.

This clonotype was counted at least ten times. The chain carries TRBV7-2 and TRBJ1-1, with D perhaps TRBD1 (6 bases). The V and J ends lost 0 bases and 8 bases respectively, with 10 bases between them. Per germline, CDR1 SGHTA and CDR2 FQGNSA. The CDR3 consists of 13 residues. In DNA form, the CDR3 reads TGTGCCAGCAGCTTAGCTACGGGGACAGAAGCTTTCTTT. This encodes CASSLATGTEAFF.